This T cell receptor (beta chain) was recorded in a study of radiotherapy plus CTLA-4 blockade in lung cancer. Findings and caveats of the study: The study found tumor-derived TCR clones expanded in blood after radiotherapy plus ipilimumab. Dynamics of early blood T cell clones, together with interferon-beta, were reportedly the best predictors of response.

With ipilimumab providing CTLA-4 blockade, focal radiation was administered to patients who had chemo-refractory metastatic non-small-cell lung cancer. Regarding this clone: What it recognizes is unknown.

Clones were read by immunoSEQ multiplex PCR, and TCRdb kept only the in-frame ones, dropping some. There are fewer than 100,000 clones in the sample; 84% occur only once, and approximately 0.73% lies in the top ten. This receptor was identified in a human donor with non-small cell lung cancer who had stable disease on radiotherapy plus ipilimumab. The sequences come from peripheral blood, collected from a patient treated with radiotherapy plus ipilimumab.

The CDR3 DNA reads TGTGCCAGCAGCTTAGATCGTGATCAGCCCCAGCATTTT. Its protein is CASSLDRDQPQHF. The chain combines TRBV11-2 with TRBJ1-5; D uncertain. CDR3 length equals 13 residues. V lost 0 bases, J lost 5 bases, and 5 bases lay in between. CDR1 and CDR2 (germline): SGHAT, FQNNGV.